The next 32 T cell receptor beta chains were all read from a single sample in a study of CD8+ T cells in alopecia areata. Extraction and reverse transcription of RNA yielded cDNA as the sequencing template. Assay: immunoSEQ multiplex PCR; the TCRdb copy retains only in-frame clones and omits some. The table includes 130,000 or so clones, 70% to 90% detected once. Treatment indicated: oral pan-JAK inhibitor, 5-10 mg twice daily. The source material was CD8+ T cells sorted from blood, sampled at week 4, from a patient treated with tofacitinib. The receptors come from a human donor with alopecia areata.

The chain has TRBV5-1 and TRBJ2-7; TRBD2 is a possible D gene (6 bases). CDR3 length equals 16 residues. V lost 4 bases and J lost 3, with 20 bases in between. The germline V gene has CDR1 SGHRS and CDR2 YFSETQ. For the CDR3, the DNA is TGCGCCAGCAGCCACTCTAGAGCGGGCCCCCTCTACGAGCAGTACTTC. This sequence encodes CASSHSRAGPLYEQYF.

The gene calls are TRBV5-1 and TRBJ2-5; 9 bases are a match to TRBD1. With V trimmed by 4 bases and J by 11 bases, 15 bases remained unmatched. Germline V gives CDR1 SGHRS, CDR2 YFSETQ. This CDR3 is built from 15 residues. The CDR3 DNA reads as TGCGCCAGCAGCAGCCATCCGGGACAGGGTTACGAACAGTACTTC. Protein: CASSSHPGQGYEQYF.

The CDR3 here is CASSGAYEQYF. CDR3 DNA sequence: TGTGCCAGCAGCGGGGCTTACGAGCAGTACTTC. This chain uses TRBV25-1 with TRBJ2-7; D might be TRBD1 or TRBD2, each matching 5 bases. This CDR3 region has 11 residues. Germline CDR1 MGHDK, CDR2 SYGVNS. Trimming removed 6 bases at V and 4 bases at J, with 7 bases between.

The rearrangement links TRBV7-3 to TRBJ2-1; D is possibly TRBD1 or TRBD2 (5 bases each). In germline, CDR1 is SGHTA, CDR2 FQGTGA. Between the trimmed V and J ends, which lost 4 bases and 10 bases, there was a span of 14 bases. This CDR3 is built from 13 residues. CDR3: CASSSLGTDEQFF. The CDR3 DNA reads TGTGCCAGCAGCTCATTGGGGACGGACGAGCAGTTCTTC.

The table lists this clone with a count of one. The chain carries TRBV5-4 and TRBJ2-1, with 8 positions matching TRBD1. After removal of 4 bases from V and 1 base from J, the junction contained 4 bases not matched to a gene. This CDR3 contains 15 residues. The germline V gene encodes CDR1 SGHNT and CDR2 YYREEE (reference sequence). The CDR3 region is CASSPNRGSYNEQFF. The CDR3 DNA reads TGTGCCAGCAGCCCGAACAGGGGGTCCTACAATGAGCAGTTCTTC.

This clone was seen only once. Other DNA sequences from this sample encode an identical CDR3 as well. This chain uses TRBV27 with TRBJ1-5, with 12 positions matching TRBD1. Per the germline V gene, CDR1 is MNHEY and CDR2 is SMNVEV (reference sequence). The CDR3 sequence is 16 residues long. The trim removed 5 bases at V and 3 bases at J, leaving 5 bases unmatched. CDR3 nucleotides: TGTGCCAGCAGTCTAGGGACAGGGGGCCTCAATCAGCCCCAGCATTTT. This translates into CASSLGTGGLNQPQHF.

CDR3 in DNA: TGCGCCAGCAGCGCGGGACAGGAATATGGCTACACCTTC. Amino acid sequence: CASSAGQEYGYTF. The gene calls are TRBV5-1 and TRBJ1-2; TRBD1 aligns across 8 bases. The germline gives CDR1 SGHRS, CDR2 YFSETQ. Trimming took 4 bases from V and 5 from J; bases not matched to a gene: 4. The length of the CDR3 is 13 residues.

The gene calls are TRBV27 and TRBJ2-7, with 8 bases identical to TRBD1. The CDR3 has 15 amino acids. CDR1 and CDR2 (germline): MNHEY, SMNVEV (reference sequence). Trimming removed 5 bases from V and 4 bases from J; junction bases left unmatched: 10. CDR3: CASSLTRTGRYEQYF. The CDR3 region has the DNA TGTGCCAGCAGTCTCACCCGGACAGGGCGGTACGAGCAGTACTTC.

The chain joins TRBV7-6 to TRBJ2-7; no reliable D call. The CDR3 extends over 15 amino acids. V was cut by 1 base and J by 5 bases, with 15 bases left in between. The germline CDR1 and CDR2 sequences are SGHVS and FNYEAQ. DNA of the CDR3: TGTGCCAGCAGCTTAGACAGTTGGGTTCCCCACGAGCAGTACTTC. This sequence encodes CASSLDSWVPHEQYF.

This clone showed up just once. The genes are TRBV13 and TRBJ2-7, with a tentative D call TRBD2 (5 bases). This CDR3 spans 13 amino acids. V shed 5 bases and J shed 6 bases, with 14 bases lying between them. Germline V gene data show CDR1 as PRHDT and CDR2 as FYEKMQ (reference sequence). CDR3 residues: CASSPVEDGEQYF. CDR3 bases: TGTGCCAGCAGCCCAGTGGAGGACGGCGAGCAGTACTTC.

This chain uses TRBV29-1 with TRBJ1-2; 7 bases map to TRBD1. After removal of 4 bases from V and 1 base from J, the junction contained 9 bases not matched to a gene. CDR1 is SQVTM, CDR2 ANQGSEA, per germline. The CDR3 loop spans 15 amino acids. CDR3 residues: CSVGIYRGSNYGYTF. The CDR3 bases are TGCAGCGTTGGGATCTACAGGGGCAGTAACTATGGCTACACCTTC.

V usage is TRBV9 and J usage is TRBJ2-7, with 10 bases matching TRBD2. Germline-derived CDR1 and CDR2 are SGDLS and YYNGEE. The CDR3 consists of 14 residues. J gave up 3 bases and V 4 bases, and 4 bases lay outside the gene matches. DNA of the CDR3: TGTGCCAGCAGCCCTCGGACTAGCGGCTACGAGCAGTACTTC. This gives the protein CASSPRTSGYEQYF.

J is TRBJ2-2 and V is TRBV4-1; 11 nucleotides agree with TRBD2. The CDR3 has 16 residues. The V segment lost 1 base and the J segment 4 bases; nucleotides outside the gene matches: 2. The germline V gene encodes CDR1 MGHRA and CDR2 YSYEKL. The CDR3 coding sequence is TGCGCCAGCAGCCAAGGGCTAGCGGGAGGCACCGGGGAGCTGTTTTTT. It translates to CASSQGLAGGTGELFF.

V usage is TRBV21-1 and J usage is TRBJ1-5; TRBD1 is the table's D call, not checked against the DNA. TRBV21-1 is a recognized pseudogene. The CDR3 is 17 amino acids. This chain's CDR3 is CASSKQRIKGSNQPQHF. The CDR3 DNA reads TGTGCCAGCAGCAAGCAGCGTATAAAGGGGAGCAATCAGCCCCAGCATTTT.

This chain uses TRBV27 with TRBJ2-5, with 8 bases fitting TRBD1. Trimming cost V 4 bases and J 1 base; bases outside gene matches: 5. CDR1 MNHEY and CDR2 SMNVEV come from the germline V gene (reference sequence). The CDR3 runs 15 residues. DNA of the CDR3: TGTGCCAGCAGTTCATCGACAGGGGCCCAAGAGACCCAGTACTTC. It encodes CASSSSTGAQETQYF.

The CDR3 loop reads CASSQDRGQARSGNTIYF. The DNA of the CDR3 is TGCGCCAGCAGCCAAGATAGGGGACAGGCCCGCTCTGGAAACACCATATATTTT. The chain combines TRBV4-1 with TRBJ1-3; 8 nucleotides match TRBD1. The germline CDR1 and CDR2 sequences are MGHRA and YSYEKL. The CDR3 is 18 residues long. Germline trimming cut 0 bases from V and 0 bases from J; bases unmatched to any gene: 7.

This rearrangement joins TRBV5-1 to TRBJ2-5; 8 nucleotides match TRBD2. The ends lost 2 bases at V and 2 bases at J; junction bases unmatched: 5. The CDR3 spans 15 residues. Germline CDR1 and CDR2: SGHRS and YFSETQ. For the CDR3, the DNA is TGCGCCAGCAGCTTCGGCGGGGGGTTGCAAGAGACCCAGTACTTC. Translated: CASSFGGGLQETQYF.

The chain employs TRBV18 and TRBJ2-5; 9 bases align to TRBD1. The ends lost 8 bases at V and 2 bases at J; junction bases unmatched: 12. The germline gives CDR1 KGHSH, CDR2 LQKENI. This CDR3 is built from 16 residues. The CDR3 DNA sequence: TGTGCCAGCCTCGGGGGACAGGGCATTCTACAAGAGACCCAGTACTTC. Its protein product is CASLGGQGILQETQYF.

The CDR3 DNA reads TGCAGCGTTGAAATGGGTTCCTACGAGCAGTACTTC. Protein sequence: CSVEMGSYEQYF. V gene TRBV29-1 combines with J gene TRBJ2-7; D gene uncertain. This CDR3 is 12 amino acids long. Germline values: CDR1 SQVTM, CDR2 ANQGSEA. Trimming cost V 2 bases and J 1 base, with 6 bases left between them.

The chain combines TRBV27 with TRBJ2-7; D possibly corresponds to TRBD1 (6 bases). Germline CDR1 and CDR2: MNHEY and SMNVEV (reference sequence). The germline V and J ends were trimmed by 8 bases and 2 bases, with 19 bases remaining between them. This CDR3 comprises 15 residues. The CDR3 region is CASGSPAAGAYEQYF. The CDR3 nucleotides are TGTGCCAGCGGTTCTCCGGCGGCAGGGGCCTACGAGCAGTACTTC.

The chain recombines TRBV7-9 with TRBJ2-7, with 10 nucleotides matching TRBD1. The germline V gene encodes CDR1 SEHNR and CDR2 FQNEAQ (reference sequence). The junction had 5 bases not matched to a gene; V was cut back by 4 bases and J by 2 bases. The CDR3 is 15 residues long. Here the CDR3 reads CASSSDRGAAYEQYF. The CDR3 DNA reads TGTGCCAGCAGCTCGGACAGGGGGGCAGCCTACGAGCAGTACTTC.

The chain links TRBV29-1 to TRBJ2-7, with 9 positions matching TRBD2. Germline V lookup: CDR1 SQVTM, CDR2 ANQGSEA. V lost 8 bases to trimming and J lost 2 bases; unmatched junction nucleotides: 7. The CDR3 sequence is 13 residues long. Written as DNA, the CDR3 is TGCAGCTTCCGACTAGCGGCAACCTACGAGCAGTACTTC. This gives the protein CSFRLAATYEQYF.

The rearrangement uses TRBV19 and TRBJ1-1; D is unresolved. This CDR3 has 13 amino acids. CDR1 LNHDA and CDR2 SQIVND come from the germline V gene (reference sequence). Trimming pared 1 base from V and 0 bases from J, leaving 3 bases between. The CDR3 DNA sequence: TGTGCCAGTAGTATAGGGGTGAACACTGAAGCTTTCTTT. Translating it yields CASSIGVNTEAFF. Drawing the rest from reference TRBV19 and TRBJ1-1, the complete variable domain is DGGITQSPKYLFRKEGQNVTLSCEQNLNHDAMYWYRQDPGQGLRLIYYSQIVNDFQKGDIAEGYSVSREKKESFPLTVTSAQKNPTAFYLCASSIGVNTEAFFGQGTRLTVV.

The rearrangement joins TRBV6-5 to TRBJ2-7, with TRBD1 matching 9 bases. The junction had 5 bases not matched to a gene; V was cut back by 5 bases and J by 3 bases. The CDR3 runs to 14 residues. The germline gives CDR1 MNHEY, CDR2 SVGAGI. DNA for the CDR3: TGTGCCAGCAGTAGCCGGGACAGGGTCTACGAGCAGTACTTC. Translated: CASSSRDRVYEQYF.

The rearrangement uses TRBV10-3 and TRBJ2-2; 10 bases are a match to TRBD1. CDR1 is ENHRY and CDR2 is SYGVKD in the germline V gene. Trimming removed 5 bases from V and 3 bases from J; junction bases left unmatched: 6. The CDR3 is 16 amino acids. The CDR3 DNA sequence: TGTGCCATCAGTATGGGACAGGGGACGGACACCGGGGAGCTGTTTTTT. Its translation: CAISMGQGTDTGELFF.

The J gene is TRBJ1-5, the V gene TRBV4-1; D is perhaps TRBD1 (5 bases). The V end was cut by 2 bases, the J end by 6 bases, with 11 bases between. Germline V gives CDR1 MGHRA, CDR2 YSYEKL. The CDR3 has 14 residues. The CDR3 DNA reads as TGCGCCAGCAGCCAAACCCAGGGAGGTCAGCCCCAGCATTTT. The encoded protein is CASSQTQGGQPQHF.

The V and J genes are TRBV9 and TRBJ1-2, with a tentative D call TRBD1 (6 bases). CDR1 and CDR2 from the germline V gene are SGDLS and YYNGEE. The CDR3 loop spans 13 amino acids. With 6 bases removed from V and 2 bases from J, the gap between germline ends came to 11 bases. The CDR3 DNA reads TGTGCCAGCAACTCAAGGGGGAACTATGGCTACACCTTC. It specifies CASNSRGNYGYTF.

The rearrangement links TRBV6-5 to TRBJ1-1; 9 bases are shared with TRBD1. This CDR3 is built from 15 residues. Germline values: CDR1 MNHEY, CDR2 SVGAGI. The V gene end was trimmed by 7 bases and the J gene end by 1 base; junction bases not matched to a gene: 7. The CDR3: CASTPGTGRNTEAFF. The CDR3 bases are TGTGCCAGCACCCCCGGGACAGGGAGGAACACTGAAGCTTTCTTT.

This chain joins TRBV29-1 and TRBJ1-5, with 7 bases lining up with TRBD1. The CDR3 is 14 residues long. The V gene's germline CDR1 is SQVTM and CDR2 ANQGSEA. V was pared by 3 bases and J by 1 base, with 3 bases of the junction left unmatched. CDR3 in DNA: TGCAGCGTTGAGACAGGGATGAGCAATCAGCCCCAGCATTTT. Its protein is CSVETGMSNQPQHF.

This CDR3 is CASRPPGHRYGYTF. The CDR3 nucleotides are TGTGCCAGTAGACCACCGGGACACCGCTATGGCTACACCTTC. The chain links TRBV19 to TRBJ1-2, with a weak D call TRBD1 (6 bases). The germline V gene encodes CDR1 LNHDA and CDR2 SQIVND (reference sequence). V lost 6 bases, J lost 4 bases, and 15 bases lay in between. This CDR3 is 14 amino acids long. Full variable domain (remainder filled in from reference TRBV19 and TRBJ1-2): DGGITQSPKYLFRKEGQNVTLSCEQNLNHDAMYWYRQDPGQGLRLIYYSQIVNDFQKGDIAEGYSVSREKKESFPLTVTSAQKNPTAFYLCASRPPGHRYGYTFGSGTRLTVV.

The chain joins TRBV29-1 to TRBJ1-5; tentative D call: TRBD1 (5 bases). Trimming removed 6 bases from V and 1 base from J, with 13 bases in between. Germline V CDR1 and CDR2: SQVTM, ANQGSEA. The CDR3 length is 14 residues. CDR3 region: CSVVEGLSNQPQHF. The CDR3 region has the DNA TGCAGCGTCGTAGAGGGGTTAAGCAATCAGCCCCAGCATTTT.

The V gene is TRBV11-2, the J gene TRBJ2-3; D gene unclear. Trimming pared 4 bases from V and 1 base from J, leaving 12 bases between. The CDR3 totals 15 residues. Germline V gene data show CDR1 as SGHAT and CDR2 as FQNNGV. The CDR3 loop reads CASSSLPSRTDTQYF. The CDR3 region has the DNA TGTGCCAGCAGCTCTCTCCCTTCCCGCACAGATACGCAGTATTTT. The full variable domain, its missing parts supplied by reference TRBV11-2 and TRBJ2-3, is EAGVAQSPRYKIIEKRQSVAFWCNPISGHATLYWYQQILGQGPKLLIQFQNNGVVDDSQLPKDRFSAERLKGVDSTLKIQPAKLEDSAVYLCASSSLPSRTDTQYFGPGTRLTVL.